This T cell receptor (beta chain) was observed in a study of CD8+CD57+ T cells in acquired aplastic anemia. Findings and limits, study-wide: Patients and healthy controls showed no significant CD8+ Simpson's diversity difference. Between patients and controls, about 31 CD8+ CDR3 sequences were found in common.

This clonotype was seen ten or more times. Antigen specificity is unknown. Profiling of TCR beta VDJ combinations and CDR3 sequences used genomic DNA as template. TCRdb independently ran MiXCR on the reads; one entry per CDR3 protein. The sample contains around 200,000 distinct CDR3 sequences, approximately 50% of which appear only once. The ends were cut back, 4 bases at V and 7 bases at J, with 17 bases in the middle. CDR3 length equals 14 residues. From germline, CDR1 is SNHLY and CDR2 FYNNEI. Patients included in sequencing had previously demonstrated CD8+CD57+ cell expansion by flow cytometry. The genes are TRBV2 and TRBJ2-7; D could derive from TRBD1 or TRBD2 (6 bases each). The source of this sequence is a human donor with aplastic anemia. The sample comprised sorted CD4+, CD8+, or CD8+CD57+ T cells (not recorded which) from PBMCs. The CDR3 sequence: CASSGGGLSGEQYF. CDR3 nucleotides: TGTGCCAGCAGTGGAGGGGGACTCTCGGGGGAGCAGTACTTC.